The 26 T cell receptor beta chains below all came from one sample that was sequenced in a study of cytomegalovirus exposure and HLA in healthy donors. PCR amplification relied on 60 Vbeta primers (plus 13 Jbeta primers). Clones were sequenced by immunoSEQ multiplex PCR, and TCRdb holds only the in-frame ones, with some missing. The data contain some 140,000 clones, 80% of them singletons. Sequencing used PBMCs. All receptors derive from a woman aged 35 to 49 in good health and CMV-seropositive.

This clone was seen a single time. The rearrangement links TRBV7-6 to TRBJ2-5, with D perhaps matching TRBD2 (6 bases). This CDR3 comprises 16 residues. V shed 3 bases and J shed 2 bases, with 16 bases lying between them. Germline CDR1 SGHVS, CDR2 FNYEAQ. CDR3 loop: CASSFPGERRQETQYF. The CDR3 DNA reads as TGTGCCAGCAGCTTCCCGGGGGAGCGAAGGCAAGAGACCCAGTACTTC.

The J gene is TRBJ2-2, the V gene TRBV15; no definite D call. The CDR3 is made up of 14 amino acids. Per germline, CDR1 LNHNV and CDR2 YYDKDF (reference sequence). V lost 1 base to trimming and J lost 5 bases, with 8 bases between them. CDR3 bases: TGTGCCACCAGCAGAGGAGACACGACCGGGGAGCTGTTTTTT. Its protein is CATSRGDTTGELFF.

V and J are TRBV7-8 and TRBJ2-6, with 11 bases fitting TRBD1. J was trimmed by 3 bases and V by 2 bases; bases with no gene match: 9. This CDR3 is 19 amino acids long. Germline CDR1 is SGHVS and CDR2 is FQNEAQ. As DNA, the CDR3 is TGTGCCAGCAGCTTAAGTGGTGGACAGGGGGCGGGTGGGGCCAACGTCCTGACTTTC. Residues: CASSLSGGQGAGGANVLTF.

The chain's CDR3 is CASSPGGRTYNEQFF. The CDR3 DNA reads as TGCGCCAGCAGCCCCGGCGGGAGGACCTACAATGAGCAGTTCTTC. The chain employs TRBV5-1 and TRBJ2-1, with 8 bases aligning to TRBD2. The trim removed 4 bases at V and 2 bases at J, leaving 5 bases unmatched. The CDR3 length is 15 residues. The germline V gene has CDR1 SGHRS and CDR2 YFSETQ. Supplemented by reference TRBV5-1 and TRBJ2-1, the full variable domain reads KAGVTQTPRYLIKTRGQQVTLSCSPISGHRSVSWYQQTPGQGLQFLFEYFSETQRNKGNFPGRFSGRQFSNSRSEMNVSTLELGDSALYLCASSPGGRTYNEQFFGPGTRLTVL.

This clone came up once. The V gene is TRBV28, the J gene TRBJ2-3, with D perhaps TRBD2 (6 bases). Between the trimmed V and J ends, which lost 4 bases and 7 bases, there was a span of 18 bases. The CDR3 is made up of 15 amino acids. The V gene's germline CDR1 is MDHEN and CDR2 SYDVKM. As DNA, the CDR3 is TGTGCCAGCAGTTCGACGGGAGAACCTGTTCATACGCAGTATTTT. Translation gives CASSSTGEPVHTQYF.

V usage is TRBV11-1 and J usage is TRBJ2-1; 9 positions agree with TRBD2. The CDR3 is 16 amino acids. With V trimmed by 1 base and J by 9 bases, 10 bases remained unmatched. Germline assignment: CDR1 SGHAT and CDR2 FQDESV (reference sequence). Written as DNA, the CDR3 is TGTGCCAGCAGCTTAGAACGGCGGGAGGGAAATGGTGAGCAGTTCTTC. Protein sequence: CASSLERREGNGEQFF.

The chain carries TRBV5-1 and TRBJ2-5; D not certain. The better agreement between TRBJ2-7 and the DNA end casts doubt on the J call. Per the germline V gene, CDR1 is SGHRS and CDR2 is YFSETQ. The CDR3 loop spans 11 amino acids. The CDR3: CASSSINEQYF. CDR3 bases: TGCGCCAGCAGCTCAATTAACGAGCAGTACTTC.

This rearrangement joins TRBV29-1 to TRBJ2-5; 7 positions agree with TRBD1. The CDR3 length is 12 residues. Germline V gives CDR1 SQVTM, CDR2 ANQGSEA. V was clipped by 4 bases and J by 5 bases; unmatched bases: 4. The CDR3 region is CSVGDRAETQYF. The DNA of the CDR3 is TGCAGCGTTGGAGACAGGGCGGAGACCCAGTACTTC.

The V gene is TRBV30, the J gene TRBJ2-3; 8 bases line up with TRBD2. The V segment lost 1 base and the J segment 6 bases; nucleotides outside the gene matches: 12. The CDR3 is 16 residues long. Germline loops: CDR1 GTSNPN, CDR2 SVGIG (reference sequence). CDR3 coding DNA: TGTGCCTGGAGTGGCGTCTCAGCGGGAGTGCGCGATACGCAGTATTTT. Protein product: CAWSGVSAGVRDTQYF.

V usage is TRBV9 and J usage is TRBJ2-1, with D uncertain. V was trimmed by 0 bases and J by 2 bases, leaving 9 bases between them. Looked up from germline, CDR1 is SGDLS and CDR2 is YYNGEE. The CDR3 runs to 15 residues. The CDR3 DNA reads TGTGCCAGCAGCGTAGGGGCAGTAGCCTACAATGAGCAGTTCTTC. This encodes CASSVGAVAYNEQFF.

The table lists this clone with a few counts. The chain recombines TRBV29-1 with TRBJ2-7, with unresolved D. Germline V gives CDR1 SQVTM, CDR2 ANQGSEA. V lost 4 bases, J lost 6 bases, and 13 bases lay in between. The length of the CDR3 is 12 residues. The CDR3 DNA reads as TGCAGCGTTGGGCTAGTTCTAGGCGAGCAGTACTTC. Amino acids: CSVGLVLGEQYF.

In nucleotides, the CDR3 is TGTGCCAGCGCAAGAGCTACTGGGACAGGGGGGGAGTATAGCAATCAGCCCCAGCATTTT. It is translated as CASARATGTGGEYSNQPQHF. This rearrangement joins TRBV27 to TRBJ1-5; TRBD1 matches 11 bases. V lost 8 bases and J lost 0; bases outside the gene matches: 18. The CDR3 covers 20 residues. Germline CDR1 MNHEY, CDR2 SMNVEV (reference sequence).

The J gene is TRBJ1-5, the V gene TRBV18; 9 nucleotides align to TRBD1. V shed 3 bases, J shed 6 bases, and the junction held 9 bases outside the gene matches. Germline-derived CDR1 and CDR2 are KGHSH and LQKENI. The CDR3 consists of 16 residues. The DNA for the CDR3 is TGTGCCAGCTCACCGGGACAGGGTGAAGGCAGTCAGCCCCAGCATTTT. The encoded protein is CASSPGQGEGSQPQHF.

V gene TRBV15 combines with J gene TRBJ1-2; TRBD1 matches at 8 bases. V lost 5 bases, J lost 2 bases, and 10 bases stayed unmatched. The CDR3 length is 16 residues. Germline CDR1 is LNHNV and CDR2 is YYDKDF (reference sequence). This CDR3 is CATSLAGDRSNYGYTF. The CDR3 coding sequence is TGTGCCACCAGCTTGGCAGGGGACAGGTCCAACTATGGCTACACCTTC.

The rearrangement links TRBV19 to TRBJ2-5; 7 nucleotides align to TRBD2. The DNA matches TRBJ2-7 better at its end, which makes the J call doubtful. The germline gives CDR1 LNHDA, CDR2 SQIVND (reference sequence). The CDR3 has 15 amino acids. CDR3 region: CASSLQSGLSYEQYF. The CDR3 DNA reads as TGTGCCAGTAGCCTCCAGTCGGGACTATCCTACGAGCAGTACTTC.

Written as DNA, the CDR3 is TGCGCCAGCAGCCAACCCACAGGGGCCGGGAACACTGAAGCTTTCTTT. It is translated as CASSQPTGAGNTEAFF. The chain joins TRBV4-1 to TRBJ1-1, with TRBD1 matching 7 bases. The CDR3 totals 16 residues. The germline CDR1 and CDR2 sequences are MGHRA and YSYEKL. The J segment lost 1 base and the V segment lost 2 bases, leaving 7 bases of the junction unmatched.

The V call is TRBV7-9, the J call TRBJ2-7, with 9 bases fitting TRBD2. In germline, CDR1 is SEHNR, CDR2 FQNEAQ (reference sequence). This CDR3 is built from 17 residues. Trimming cost V 2 bases and J 0 bases; bases outside gene matches: 8. CDR3 loop: CASSLSAGGSPSYEQYF. The CDR3 nucleotides are TGTGCCAGCAGCTTATCTGCGGGAGGGAGTCCCTCCTACGAGCAGTACTTC.

This clone was found once. This chain links TRBV19 with TRBJ2-7; a weak D match, TRBD2 (6 bases). This CDR3 spans 14 amino acids. Germline V gives CDR1 LNHDA, CDR2 SQIVND (reference sequence). Trimming removed 5 bases from V and 3 bases from J, with 14 bases in between. CDR3 loop: CASSGEVGRYEQYF. In nucleotides, the CDR3 is TGTGCCAGTAGTGGGGAGGTAGGCCGCTACGAGCAGTACTTC.

In nucleotides, the CDR3 is TGTGCCAGCAGCGTAGGGAGCGGCAACACAGATACGCAGTATTTT. Residues: CASSVGSGNTDTQYF. The V call is TRBV9, the J call TRBJ2-3; possible D gene TRBD2, 5 bases. The CDR3 spans 15 residues. Trimming took 0 bases from V and 2 from J, leaving 10 bases between them. Per germline, CDR1 SGDLS and CDR2 YYNGEE.

The chain has TRBV10-3 and TRBJ1-1; 10 nucleotides align to TRBD1. CDR3 length: 16 amino acids. Germline assignment: CDR1 ENHRY and CDR2 SYGVKD. The ends lost 2 bases at V and 3 bases at J; junction bases unmatched: 6. CDR3 sequence (DNA): TGTGCCATCAGTGAGGGACAGGGGGTCGGGGACACTGAAGCTTTCTTT. It yields the protein CAISEGQGVGDTEAFF.

The chain carries TRBV5-1 and TRBJ2-3; TRBD2 might be the D (5 bases). The germline gives CDR1 SGHRS, CDR2 YFSETQ. The CDR3 extends over 13 amino acids. Trimming left V 0 bases short and J 7 bases short, with 9 bases between. The CDR3 protein is CASSLVTGNTQYF. CDR3 sequence (DNA): TGCGCCAGCAGCTTGGTTACGGGGAATACGCAGTATTTT.

This chain links TRBV6-5 with TRBJ1-2; TRBD1 aligns across 12 bases. This CDR3 is 15 amino acids long. Trimming cost V 4 bases and J 4 bases; bases outside gene matches: 4. CDR1 is MNHEY and CDR2 is SVGAGI in the germline V gene. CDR3 in DNA: TGTGCCAGCAGTTCCCCGGGACAGGGGGCCTATGGCTACACCTTC. The encoded protein is CASSSPGQGAYGYTF.

The gene calls are TRBV7-9 and TRBJ2-3; 11 bases match TRBD2. J lost 2 bases, V lost 5 bases, and 3 bases had no gene match. The CDR3 extends over 15 amino acids. Germline V gives CDR1 SEHNR, CDR2 FQNEAQ (reference sequence). This CDR3 is CASSRLAGFTDTQYF. The CDR3 DNA is TGTGCCAGCAGCCGACTAGCGGGGTTCACAGATACGCAGTATTTT.

V and J are TRBV12-5 and TRBJ2-7; D gene unclear. The germline CDR1 and CDR2 sequences are LGHNT and FRNRAP. V was cut by 0 bases and J by 5 bases, with 8 bases left in between. The CDR3 has 13 amino acids. CDR3 sequence reads: CASGLVQPNEQYF. As DNA, the CDR3 is TGTGCTAGTGGTTTGGTACAGCCAAACGAGCAGTACTTC.

This chain joins TRBV7-9 and TRBJ2-2; tentatively, D is TRBD2 (5 bases). Trimming removed 5 bases at V and 3 bases at J, with 13 bases between. Per germline, CDR1 SEHNR and CDR2 FQNEAQ (reference sequence). The CDR3 spans 15 residues. The CDR3 spells CASSPAGPDTGELFF. In DNA form, the CDR3 reads TGTGCCAGCAGCCCCGCGGGCCCCGACACCGGGGAGCTGTTTTTT.

This chain uses TRBV5-6 with TRBJ2-3, with 7 bases matching TRBD2. The V and J ends lost 4 bases and 2 bases, in that order; junction bases with no gene match: 10. The CDR3 extends over 16 amino acids. Germline assignment: CDR1 SGHDT and CDR2 YYEEEE. The CDR3 region is CASSPPSGINTDTQYF. The CDR3, as DNA: TGTGCCAGCAGCCCCCCCAGCGGGATCAACACAGATACGCAGTATTTT.